The entry below gives a single T cell receptor (beta chain) sequence along with its context. The target antigen is unknown. The V end lost 5 bases, the J end lost 8 bases, and 6 bases lay between the germline ends. The CDR3 is 10 amino acids. Germline-derived CDR1 and CDR2 are GTSNPN and SVGIG (reference sequence). The data were taken from a study of T cell responses to AZD1222 COVID-19 vaccine. Study in general: Second doses that came at about 4 or about 12 weeks were put together.

Findings of the study overall: Spike was spanned by vaccine-associated CD4 TCRs, which were dominant at 160-218 and 743-854. Spike-specific TCR breadth and depth went up after people got two AZD1222 doses.

TCRdb's table, derived via immunoSEQ multiplex PCR, lists solely in-frame clones and lacks some. The sample has roughly 100,000 clones, over 90% seen once; the top ten hold less than 6.5%. J is TRBJ2-2 and V is TRBV30; unclear D gene. The clonotype was recovered from an adult in good health. The specimen comprised peripheral blood, sampled on day 0 of AZD1222 vaccination. CDR3 in DNA: TGTGCCTGGGGAAGAGGGGAGCTGTTTTTT. It specifies CAWGRGELFF.